This record looks at one T cell receptor beta chain sequence and its context. What it recognizes is unknown. The sample is drawn from a study of vaccination and CD4 T cells after COVID-19. Study-level points and caveats: Investigators enrolled relatively few convalescent patients and included no early post-infection timepoints.

The V end was cut by 2 bases, the J end by 5 bases, with 12 bases between. Per the germline V gene, CDR1 is LGHNA and CDR2 is YSLEER. There are 14 residues in the CDR3. The treatment was: approximately 11-day PBMC culture with coronavirus spike peptide pools or control peptides (ViraFEST assay). Cells received half-medium changes with fresh IL-2 medium on days 3 and 7. Researchers used the Oncomine TCR Beta short-read assay to sequence DNA from cultured CD4+ T cells. TCRdb ran MiXCR on the PCR reads and lists one entry per CDR3 protein. This sample has 10,000 to 12,000 distinct CDR3 sequences, with 70% to 75% found just once.

The chain recombines TRBV4-3 with TRBJ2-5; D is undetermined. The clonotype was recovered from a human donor who had recovered from COVID-19. Sequenced material: CD4+ T cells from blood, cultured in vitro. CDR3 DNA sequence: TGCGCCAGCAGCCAAACTTGGGGTGAGGAGACCCAGTACTTC. Translation gives CASSQTWGEETQYF.